The rows below give T cell receptor beta chains drawn from one sample of a study of CD8+CD57+ T cells in acquired aplastic anemia. TCRdb redid the calling of the reads with MiXCR, one entry per CDR3 protein. The table records roughly 220,000 distinct CDR3 sequences, 65% of them present only once. The specimen was sorted CD4+, CD8+, or CD8+CD57+ T cells (not recorded which) from PBMCs. These receptor sequences come from a human donor with aplastic anemia. Each CDR3 is given without its conserved first and last residue. Each record gives: V gene, clone size, CDR3 length, J gene, CDR3 protein. Clone size, where shown, is once, few, many, or a class for clones that have expanded.

v_gene: TRBV5-1; abundance: .; len: 13; j_gene: TRBJ2-7; CDR3aa: ASSFGLAGDYEQY
v_gene: TRBV20-1; abundance: .; len: 12; j_gene: TRBJ2-7; CDR3aa: SATRTGRSYEQY
v_gene: TRBV7-2; abundance: .; len: 12; j_gene: TRBJ1-1; CDR3aa: ASSLGDRLPEAF
v_gene: TRBV20-1; abundance: .; len: 11; j_gene: TRBJ2-5; CDR3aa: SAREGGQETQY
v_gene: TRBV2; abundance: many; len: 10; j_gene: TRBJ1-2; CDR3aa: ASSEENYGYT
v_gene: TRBV20-1; abundance: few; len: 10; j_gene: TRBJ1-2; CDR3aa: SAPKVSYGYT
v_gene: TRBV9; abundance: many; len: 14; j_gene: TRBJ2-3; CDR3aa: ASSVNRGGATDTQY
v_gene: TRBV20-1; abundance: .; len: 15; j_gene: TRBJ1-4; CDR3aa: SARGDRGRSTNEKLF
v_gene: TRBV11-2; abundance: .; len: 12; j_gene: TRBJ2-7; CDR3aa: ASSTLTGYGEQY
v_gene: TRBV9; abundance: .; len: 13; j_gene: TRBJ1-2; CDR3aa: ASNASGQEAYGYT